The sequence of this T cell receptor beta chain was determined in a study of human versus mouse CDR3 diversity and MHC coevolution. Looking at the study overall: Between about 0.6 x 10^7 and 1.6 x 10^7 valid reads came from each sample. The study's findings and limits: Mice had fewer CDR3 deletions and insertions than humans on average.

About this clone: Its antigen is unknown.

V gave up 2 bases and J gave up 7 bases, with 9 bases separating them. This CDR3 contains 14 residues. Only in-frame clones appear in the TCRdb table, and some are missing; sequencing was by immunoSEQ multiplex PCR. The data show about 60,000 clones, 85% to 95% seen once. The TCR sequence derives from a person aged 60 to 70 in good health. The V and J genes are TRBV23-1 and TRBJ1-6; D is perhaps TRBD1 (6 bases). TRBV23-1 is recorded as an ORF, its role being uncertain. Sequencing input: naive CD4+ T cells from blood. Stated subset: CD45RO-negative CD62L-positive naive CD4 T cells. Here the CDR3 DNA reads TGCGCCAGCAGTCAAGGACAGTTAAATTCACCCCTCCACTTT. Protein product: CASSQGQLNSPLHF.